The 10 T cell receptor beta chains below all came from one sample that was sequenced in a study of control samples from healthy donors and cancer patients. Assay: immunoSEQ multiplex PCR; the TCRdb copy retains only in-frame clones and omits some. The data show about 97,000 clones, around 89% seen once. Sequencing used blood. The source is a man under 40 in good health.

The chain has TRBV15 and TRBJ1-2; 7 nucleotides match TRBD1. The V gene end was trimmed by 0 bases and the J gene end by 8 bases; junction bases not matched to a gene: 9. The CDR3 runs 15 residues. Germline CDR1 reads LNHNV; CDR2 reads YYDKDF (reference sequence). The CDR3 DNA reads as TGTGCCACCAGCAGAGATGAACAGGGGCTAGCGGGCTACACCTTC. The encoded protein is CATSRDEQGLAGYTF.

Notes on this clone: Other DNA sequences within the sample encode an identical CDR3. This sequence joins TRBV6-5 and TRBJ2-6, with 8 bases matching TRBD1. This CDR3 comprises 15 residues. V lost 6 bases, J lost 1 base, and 2 bases stayed unmatched. Per germline, CDR1 MNHEY and CDR2 SVGAGI. CDR3 DNA: TGTGCCAGCAGAACAGGGGGTTCTGGGGCCAACGTCCTGACTTTC. It encodes CASRTGGSGANVLTF.

This clone was seen once. J is TRBJ1-2 and V is TRBV11-2; D may be TRBD1 (5 bases). V was shortened by 4 bases and J by 7 bases, with 19 bases between the two germline ends. This CDR3 comprises 15 residues. Germline CDR1 SGHAT, CDR2 FQNNGV. The CDR3 DNA sequence: TGTGCCAGCAGCTCCCAGGGTTGGCAGGGATTTGGCTACACCTTC. It yields the protein CASSSQGWQGFGYTF.

CDR3 region: CATSDEGEGVRGYTF. The DNA of the CDR3 is TGTGCCACCAGTGATGAAGGGGAGGGGGTTCGCGGCTACACCTTC. The rearrangement joins TRBV24-1 to TRBJ1-2, with a weak D call TRBD1 (6 bases). This CDR3 contains 15 residues. The germline V gene has CDR1 KGHDR and CDR2 SFDVKD. V was clipped by 3 bases and J by 8 bases, with 18 bases between them.

The chain links TRBV18 to TRBJ1-1, with D possibly matching TRBD1 (5 bases). V shed 4 bases and J shed 1 base, with 10 bases lying between them. Germline-derived CDR1 and CDR2 are KGHSH and LQKENI. The CDR3 loop spans 14 amino acids. In nucleotides, the CDR3 is TGTGCCAGCTCACTGGACGGACAGAACACTGAAGCTTTCTTT. It is translated as CASSLDGQNTEAFF.

The count of this clone is one. The rearrangement joins TRBV24-1 to TRBJ1-4; 8 bases match TRBD1. Trimming at V came to 4 bases and at J to 7 bases, leaving 7 bases not matched to a gene. The germline V gene has CDR1 KGHDR and CDR2 SFDVKD. This CDR3 is 15 amino acids long. CDR3 sequence (DNA): TGTGCCACCAGTGACCGGCAGGGGGCGGTTGAAAAACTGTTTTTT. Its translation is CATSDRQGAVEKLFF.

This rearrangement joins TRBV6-5 to TRBJ1-5, with D hard to call. The CDR3 length is 14 residues. V lost 5 bases and J 2 bases, leaving 10 bases between the germline ends. Germline V CDR1 and CDR2: MNHEY, SVGAGI. The CDR3 here is CASSPIYGNQPQHF. Here the CDR3 DNA reads TGTGCCAGCAGTCCGATTTACGGCAATCAGCCCCAGCATTTT.

The gene calls are TRBV24-1 and TRBJ1-2, with 7 bases lining up with TRBD1. The germline V gene encodes CDR1 KGHDR and CDR2 SFDVKD. The CDR3 extends over 15 amino acids. V shed 4 bases, J shed 2 bases, and the junction held 6 bases outside the gene matches. The CDR3 is CATSDPGQRNYGYTF. CDR3 nucleotide sequence: TGTGCCACCAGTGACCCGGGACAGCGCAACTATGGCTACACCTTC.

The rearrangement joins TRBV28 to TRBJ2-1; possibly TRBD1 for D (6 bases). The germline CDR1 and CDR2 sequences are MDHEN and SYDVKM. The V and J ends lost 6 bases and 0 bases respectively, with 15 bases between them. The CDR3 loop spans 16 amino acids. Here the CDR3 DNA reads TGTGCCAGCAGGAAACCGGGACAAAGCTCCTACAATGAGCAGTTCTTC. Encoded protein: CASRKPGQSSYNEQFF.

V gene TRBV28 combines with J gene TRBJ1-5, with 9 bases aligning to TRBD1. Germline values: CDR1 MDHEN, CDR2 SYDVKM. Unmatched junction bases numbered 4, after V lost 6 bases and J lost 1 base. The CDR3 loop spans 15 amino acids. This chain's CDR3 is CASRGTGKSNQPQHF. The CDR3 DNA is TGTGCCAGCAGGGGGACAGGGAAGAGCAATCAGCCCCAGCATTTT.